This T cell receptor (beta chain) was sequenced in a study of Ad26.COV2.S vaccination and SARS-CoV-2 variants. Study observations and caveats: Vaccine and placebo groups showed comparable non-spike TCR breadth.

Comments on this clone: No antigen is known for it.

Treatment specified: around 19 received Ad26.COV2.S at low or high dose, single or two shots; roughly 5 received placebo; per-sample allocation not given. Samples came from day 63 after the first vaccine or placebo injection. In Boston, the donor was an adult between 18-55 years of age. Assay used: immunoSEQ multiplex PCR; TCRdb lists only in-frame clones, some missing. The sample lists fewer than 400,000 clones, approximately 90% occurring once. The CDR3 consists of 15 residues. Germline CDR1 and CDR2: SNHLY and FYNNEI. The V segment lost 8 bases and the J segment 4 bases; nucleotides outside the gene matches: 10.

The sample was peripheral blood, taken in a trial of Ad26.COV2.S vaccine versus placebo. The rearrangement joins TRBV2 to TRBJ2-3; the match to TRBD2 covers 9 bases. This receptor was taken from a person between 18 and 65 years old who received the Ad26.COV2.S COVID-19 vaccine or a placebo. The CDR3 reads CASRGLAGVADTQYF. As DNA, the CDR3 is TGTGCCAGCCGTGGTTTAGCGGGAGTAGCAGATACGCAGTATTTT.